A single sample is the source of the 27 T cell receptor beta chains below, sequenced in a study of blood T cell repertoires in COVID-19. The protocol was immunoSEQ multiplex PCR, while the TCRdb copy is restricted to in-frame clones and leaves out a portion. The sample lists 250,000 to 300,000 clones, approximately 82% occurring once. The sequenced material came from peripheral blood. The receptors were sampled from a woman aged 18-30 years with acute or convalescent COVID-19.

This clone was picked up a small number of times. This chain joins TRBV3-1 (or the pseudogene TRBV3-2) and TRBJ2-7; 8 bases map to TRBD1. Germline CDR1 is LGHDT and CDR2 is YNNKEL (reference sequence). V shed 4 bases, J shed 6 bases, and the junction held 17 bases outside the gene matches. The CDR3 spans 17 residues. The CDR3 spells CASSRLMSDGQGREQYF. The CDR3 DNA reads as TGTGCCAGCAGCCGACTTATGTCAGATGGACAGGGTCGCGAGCAGTACTTC.

Note on this clone: The sample holds other DNA sequences that translate to the same CDR3. This chain connects TRBV18 to TRBJ1-6; 8 bases match TRBD1. Germline V gene lookup returns CDR1 KGHSH and CDR2 LQKENI. V shed 3 bases, J shed 7 bases, and the junction held 2 bases outside the gene matches. The CDR3 has 14 amino acids. CDR3 protein: CASSPGQGNSPLHF. The CDR3 DNA sequence: TGTGCCAGCTCACCTGGACAGGGAAATTCACCCCTCCACTTT.

This rearrangement joins TRBV2 to TRBJ1-5; tentatively, D is TRBD1 (5 bases). CDR3 length: 14 residues. Germline lookup yields CDR1 SNHLY and CDR2 FYNNEI. Trimming cost V 4 bases and J 7 bases, with 14 bases left between them. CDR3 amino acids: CASSVEGSGQPQHF. The CDR3, as DNA: TGTGCCAGCAGTGTGGAGGGGTCGGGGCAGCCCCAGCATTTT.

V and J are TRBV2 and TRBJ2-2; TRBD1 matches at 11 bases. With 6 bases clipped from V and 5 bases from J, the junction kept 11 bases outside the gene matches. The CDR3 covers 17 residues. The germline gives CDR1 SNHLY, CDR2 FYNNEI. The CDR3 sequence: CASSDRTGGDFTGELFF. Here the CDR3 DNA reads TGTGCCAGCAGCGATAGGACAGGGGGCGATTTTACCGGGGAGCTGTTTTTT. Filled out from reference TRBV2 and TRBJ2-2, the complete variable domain reads EPEVTQTPSHQVTQMGQEVILRCVPISNHLYFYWYRQILGQKVEFLVSFYNNEISEKSEIFDDQFSVERPDGSNFTLKIRSTKLEDSAMYFCASSDRTGGDFTGELFFGEGSRLTVL.

The chain links TRBV6-2 or TRBV6-3 to TRBJ2-7; D possibly corresponds to TRBD1 (6 bases). Deletions cut 5 bases from V and 8 bases from J, with 16 bases between. From germline, CDR1 is MNHEY and CDR2 SVGEGT. The CDR3 sequence is 13 residues long. DNA of the CDR3: TGTGCCAGCAGTCCCCAGGGGCTATTACAGCAGTACTTC. Residues: CASSPQGLLQQYF.

The chain has TRBV12-5 and TRBJ1-1; tentative D call: TRBD1 (6 bases). Deletions cut 8 bases from V and 0 bases from J, with 10 bases between. CDR3 length: 13 residues. The V gene's germline CDR1 is LGHNT and CDR2 FRNRAP. The CDR3 protein is CASQGHMNTEAFF. CDR3 sequence (DNA): TGTGCTAGTCAGGGACACATGAACACTGAAGCTTTCTTT. Using reference TRBV12-5 and TRBJ1-1 for the parts outside the CDR3, the full variable domain is DARVTQTPRHKVTEMGQEVTMRCQPILGHNTVFWYRQTMMQGLELLAYFRNRAPLDDSGMPKDRFSAEMPDATLATLKIQPSEPRDSAVYFCASQGHMNTEAFFGQGTRLTVV.

This chain links TRBV11-2 with TRBJ1-3; perhaps TRBD1 as D (5 bases). The V end was cut by 2 bases, the J end by 7 bases, with 15 bases between. There are 15 residues in the CDR3. The germline gives CDR1 SGHAT, CDR2 FQNNGV. The CDR3 region has the DNA TGTGCCAGCAGCTTAACGAGAGACAGCTGGAACACCATATATTTT. Its translation is CASSLTRDSWNTIYF.

The rearrangement uses TRBV3-1 (or the pseudogene TRBV3-2) and TRBJ1-1; D possibly corresponds to TRBD1 (5 bases). V shed 0 bases and J shed 5 bases, with 10 bases lying between them. Looked up from germline, CDR1 is LGHDT and CDR2 is YNNKEL (reference sequence). The CDR3 runs to 14 residues. CDR3 nucleotide sequence: TGTGCCAGCAGCCAAGAGGGGGGTGGGACTGAAGCTTTCTTT. Translated: CASSQEGGGTEAFF.

V usage is TRBV29-1 and J usage is TRBJ2-1, with D perhaps matching TRBD2 (5 bases). From germline, CDR1 is SQVTM and CDR2 ANQGSEA. With 3 bases removed from V and 7 bases from J, the gap between germline ends came to 13 bases. CDR3 length equals 13 residues. The CDR3 sequence is CSVEAGSGNEQFF. In DNA, the CDR3 is TGCAGCGTTGAGGCAGGATCGGGAAATGAGCAGTTCTTC.

The genes are TRBV9 and TRBJ1-2, with D perhaps TRBD1 (6 bases). V was shortened by 0 bases and J by 6 bases, with 12 bases between the two germline ends. Germline V gives CDR1 SGDLS, CDR2 YYNGEE. This CDR3 has 14 residues. The CDR3 region has the DNA TGTGCCAGCAGCGTAGGAGGGGGAAGTCATGGCTACACCTTC. Translation: CASSVGGGSHGYTF.

The V call is TRBV7-9, the J call TRBJ2-3, with 9 bases lining up with TRBD2. CDR3 length: 14 amino acids. The V segment lost 1 base and the J segment 5 bases; nucleotides outside the gene matches: 1. Germline assignment: CDR1 SEHNR and CDR2 FQNEAQ (reference sequence). CDR3 in amino acids: CASSLGTSVDTQYF. CDR3 nucleotide sequence: TGTGCCAGCAGCTTAGGGACTAGCGTAGATACGCAGTATTTT.

V is TRBV19 and J is TRBJ2-2; tentatively, D is TRBD1 (5 bases). This CDR3 contains 14 residues. Germline values: CDR1 LNHDA, CDR2 SQIVND (reference sequence). V was trimmed by 6 bases and J by 4 bases, leaving 12 bases between them. CDR3 amino acids: CASSQTVGTGELFF. CDR3 in DNA: TGTGCCAGTAGCCAGACAGTGGGCACCGGGGAGCTGTTTTTT. The full variable domain, completed using reference TRBV19 and TRBJ2-2, is DGGITQSPKYLFRKEGQNVTLSCEQNLNHDAMYWYRQDPGQGLRLIYYSQIVNDFQKGDIAEGYSVSREKKESFPLTVTSAQKNPTAFYLCASSQTVGTGELFFGEGSRLTVL.

The chain couples TRBV9 to TRBJ2-7, with 8 bases matching TRBD1. J was trimmed by 5 bases and V by 7 bases; bases with no gene match: 11. In germline, CDR1 is SGDLS, CDR2 YYNGEE. This CDR3 contains 14 residues. CDR3 residues: CASGRSTGVNEQYF. CDR3 coding DNA: TGTGCCAGCGGCCGTTCGACAGGGGTAAACGAGCAGTACTTC.

The chain carries TRBV12-3 or TRBV12-4 and TRBJ2-7; the D is unclear. The CDR3 is 13 residues long. Trimming shortened V by 2 bases and J by 2 bases, and 7 bases separated the two germline ends. CDR3 DNA sequence: TGTGCCAGCAGTTTAACAGAGACCTACGAGCAGTACTTC. Amino acid sequence: CASSLTETYEQYF.

CDR3 sequence (DNA): TGTGCCAGCAGTGACCCCTCACGACTAGCGGGATCCCCCAGCTCCTACAATGAGCAGTTCTTC. Protein sequence: CASSDPSRLAGSPSSYNEQFF. The chain combines TRBV6-4 with TRBJ2-1; 11 positions match TRBD2. The germline V gene encodes CDR1 MRHNA and CDR2 SNTAGT. The CDR3 is 21 amino acids. V gave up 2 bases and J gave up 0 bases; unmatched junction bases: 15.

The genes are TRBV2 and TRBJ2-5; 7 bases align to TRBD2. Per germline, CDR1 SNHLY and CDR2 FYNNEI. The CDR3 is made up of 13 amino acids. Trimming took 4 bases from V and 5 from J; bases not matched to a gene: 4. The CDR3 is CASSGSGKETQYF. CDR3 bases: TGTGCCAGCAGTGGCAGCGGGAAGGAGACCCAGTACTTC.

The gene calls are TRBV5-5 and TRBJ2-1; 7 nucleotides align to TRBD1. V dropped 4 bases and J dropped 3; count of bases not matched to a gene: 13. CDR1 is SGHKS, CDR2 YYEKEE, per germline (reference sequence). This CDR3 is built from 17 residues. For the CDR3, the DNA is TGTGCCAGCAGCCCCTGGCTAGGGGGACAGCTCTACAATGAGCAGTTCTTC. Amino acids: CASSPWLGGQLYNEQFF.

This chain connects TRBV27 to TRBJ2-2, with D possibly matching TRBD2 (6 bases). Germline V gene data show CDR1 as MNHEY and CDR2 as SMNVEV (reference sequence). This CDR3 is 17 amino acids long. The V and J ends lost 2 bases and 6 bases respectively, with 19 bases between them. The CDR3 spells CASSLKFGGEGAGELFF. CDR3 in DNA: TGTGCCAGCAGTTTAAAGTTTGGAGGGGAAGGGGCCGGGGAGCTGTTTTTT.

The J gene is TRBJ2-5, the V gene TRBV27, with D perhaps TRBD1 (5 bases). V was clipped by 2 bases and J by 5 bases, with 9 bases between them. Germline CDR1 is MNHEY and CDR2 is SMNVEV (reference sequence). There are 13 residues in the CDR3. The CDR3 DNA sequence: TGTGCCAGCAGTTTACAGGGTGGGGAGACCCAGTACTTC. Translation gives CASSLQGGETQYF.

The genes are TRBV19 and TRBJ2-2; D is possibly TRBD2 (5 bases). The V and J ends lost 3 bases and 0 bases respectively, with 17 bases between them. Germline CDR1 LNHDA, CDR2 SQIVND (reference sequence). The CDR3 contains 18 residues. As DNA, the CDR3 is TGTGCCAGTAGTATTCCATACTGGCGGAGGACGAACACCGGGGAGCTGTTTTTT. Its protein is CASSIPYWRRTNTGELFF.

The J gene is TRBJ2-5, the V gene TRBV29-1; a weak D match, TRBD1 (6 bases). CDR3 length: 13 amino acids. V lost 6 bases and J 4 bases, leaving 15 bases between the germline ends. The germline V gene has CDR1 SQVTM and CDR2 ANQGSEA. The CDR3 region is CSVGAGVRETQYF. CDR3 in DNA: TGCAGCGTCGGAGCAGGGGTCCGAGAGACCCAGTACTTC.

The J gene is TRBJ1-2, the V gene TRBV28; no definite D call. Germline V gene sequence: CDR1 MDHEN, CDR2 SYDVKM. The CDR3 runs 17 residues. V lost 0 bases and J lost 0, with 14 bases in between. The CDR3 reads CASSLWGRPTSNYGYTF. In DNA form, the CDR3 reads TGTGCCAGCAGTTTATGGGGCAGGCCGACCTCTAACTATGGCTACACCTTC.

This rearrangement joins TRBV7-9 to TRBJ1-2; 8 positions match TRBD1. Germline lookup yields CDR1 SEHNR and CDR2 FQNEAQ (reference sequence). The CDR3 has 14 residues. Losses at the gene ends were 5 bases for V and 7 bases for J; bases not matched to a gene: 9. In DNA form, the CDR3 reads TGTGCCAGCAGCATAGACCTTACAGGGGGTGGCTACACCTTC. Amino acids: CASSIDLTGGGYTF.

V is TRBV29-1 and J is TRBJ2-1; 7 bases agree with TRBD2. From germline, CDR1 is SQVTM and CDR2 ANQGSEA. The J segment lost 1 base and the V segment lost 6 bases, leaving 6 bases of the junction unmatched. This CDR3 is built from 14 residues. The CDR3 spells CSVDLAASYNEQFF. The DNA for the CDR3 is TGCAGCGTAGATCTAGCGGCGTCCTACAATGAGCAGTTCTTC.

CDR3 nucleotide sequence: TGCGCCAGCAGCTTGGCCAGAGCGGGAGTCGGGGCAGATACGCAGTATTTT. This sequence encodes CASSLARAGVGADTQYF. The gene calls are TRBV5-1 and TRBJ2-3, with TRBD2 matching over 8 bases. The CDR3 totals 17 residues. Germline V lookup: CDR1 SGHRS, CDR2 YFSETQ. J was trimmed by 4 bases and V by 0 bases; bases with no gene match: 10.

The chain has TRBV5-1 and TRBJ2-1, with 10 bases fitting TRBD2. Germline V CDR1 and CDR2: SGHRS, YFSETQ. The V segment lost 0 bases and the J segment 0 bases; nucleotides outside the gene matches: 3. The CDR3 has 17 residues. The CDR3 is CASSLGVAGGSYNEQFF. CDR3 coding DNA: TGCGCCAGCAGCTTGGGAGTAGCGGGAGGCTCCTACAATGAGCAGTTCTTC.

V and J are TRBV19 and TRBJ2-1; TRBD2 matches 7 bases. There are 13 residues in the CDR3. Germline lookup yields CDR1 LNHDA and CDR2 SQIVND (reference sequence). The ends lost 9 bases at V and 4 bases at J; junction bases unmatched: 6. The CDR3 bases are TGTGCCAGCGCACAAGCGGGATACAATGAGCAGTTCTTC. Translating it yields CASAQAGYNEQFF.